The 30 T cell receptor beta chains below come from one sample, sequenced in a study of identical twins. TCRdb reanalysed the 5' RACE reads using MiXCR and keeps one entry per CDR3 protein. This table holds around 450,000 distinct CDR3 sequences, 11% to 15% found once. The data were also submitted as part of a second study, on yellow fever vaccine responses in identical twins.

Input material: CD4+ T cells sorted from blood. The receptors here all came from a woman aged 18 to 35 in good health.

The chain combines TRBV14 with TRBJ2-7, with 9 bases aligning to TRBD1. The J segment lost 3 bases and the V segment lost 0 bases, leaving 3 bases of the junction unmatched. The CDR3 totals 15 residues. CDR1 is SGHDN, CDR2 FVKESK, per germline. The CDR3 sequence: CASSQDMGQGYEQYF. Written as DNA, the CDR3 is TGTGCCAGCAGCCAAGATATGGGACAGGGCTACGAGCAGTACTTC.

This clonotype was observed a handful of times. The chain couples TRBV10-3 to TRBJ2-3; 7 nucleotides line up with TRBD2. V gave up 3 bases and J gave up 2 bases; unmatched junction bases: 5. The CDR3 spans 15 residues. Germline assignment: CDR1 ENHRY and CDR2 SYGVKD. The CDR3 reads CAISDGGGPTDTQYF. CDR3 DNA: TGTGCCATCAGTGATGGCGGGGGACCCACAGATACGCAGTATTTT.

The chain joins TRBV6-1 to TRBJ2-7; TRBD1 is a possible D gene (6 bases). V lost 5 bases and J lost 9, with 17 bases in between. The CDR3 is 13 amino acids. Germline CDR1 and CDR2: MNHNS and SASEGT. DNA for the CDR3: TGTGCCAGCAGTATAAACAGGGAGACGTGGCAGTACTTC. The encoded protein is CASSINRETWQYF.

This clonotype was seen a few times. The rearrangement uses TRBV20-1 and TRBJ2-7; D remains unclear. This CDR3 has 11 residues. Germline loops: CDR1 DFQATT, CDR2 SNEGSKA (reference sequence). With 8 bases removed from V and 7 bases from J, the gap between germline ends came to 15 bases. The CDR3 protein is CSPSGRLEQYF. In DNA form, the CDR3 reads TGCAGTCCATCCGGACGATTGGAGCAGTACTTC.

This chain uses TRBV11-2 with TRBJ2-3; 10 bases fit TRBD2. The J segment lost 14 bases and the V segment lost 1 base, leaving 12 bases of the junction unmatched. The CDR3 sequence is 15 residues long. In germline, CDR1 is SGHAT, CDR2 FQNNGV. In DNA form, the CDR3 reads TGTGCCAGCAGCTTAGGACTAGCGGGCCTAATGCCAGGGTATTTT. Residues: CASSLGLAGLMPGYF.

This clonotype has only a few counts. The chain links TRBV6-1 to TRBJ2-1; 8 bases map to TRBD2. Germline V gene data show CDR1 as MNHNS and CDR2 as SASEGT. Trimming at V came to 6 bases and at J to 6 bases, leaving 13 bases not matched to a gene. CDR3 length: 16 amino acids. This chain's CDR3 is CASRSGSGYGGNEQFF. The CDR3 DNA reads TGTGCCAGCAGGAGCGGGAGTGGGTACGGGGGCAATGAGCAGTTCTTC.

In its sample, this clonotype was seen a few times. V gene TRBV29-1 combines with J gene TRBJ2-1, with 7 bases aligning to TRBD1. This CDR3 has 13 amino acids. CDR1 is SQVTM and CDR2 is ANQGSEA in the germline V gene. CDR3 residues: CSFTGVAYNEQFF. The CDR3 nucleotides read TGCAGTTTTACAGGGGTTGCCTACAATGAGCAGTTCTTC.

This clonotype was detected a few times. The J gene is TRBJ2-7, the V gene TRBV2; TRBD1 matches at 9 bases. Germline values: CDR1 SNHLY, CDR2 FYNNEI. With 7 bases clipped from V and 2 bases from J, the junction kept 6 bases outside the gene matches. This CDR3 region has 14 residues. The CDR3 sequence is CASKRDRVTYEQYF. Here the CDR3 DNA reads TGTGCCAGCAAGCGGGACAGGGTGACCTACGAGCAGTACTTC.

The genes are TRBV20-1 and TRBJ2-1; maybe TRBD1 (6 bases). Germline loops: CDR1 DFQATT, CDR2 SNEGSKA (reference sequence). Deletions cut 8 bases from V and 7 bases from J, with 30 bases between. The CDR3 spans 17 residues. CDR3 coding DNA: TGCAGTAAATACCGGGACACCGGAAAAGGGATAGGAAATGAGCAGTTCTTC. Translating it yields CSKYRDTGKGIGNEQFF.

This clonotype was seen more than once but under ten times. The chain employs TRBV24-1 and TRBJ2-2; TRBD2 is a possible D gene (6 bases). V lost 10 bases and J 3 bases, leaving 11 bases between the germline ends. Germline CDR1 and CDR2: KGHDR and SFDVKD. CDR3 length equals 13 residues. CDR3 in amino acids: CATQSGDTGELFF. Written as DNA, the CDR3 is TGTGCCACACAGTCGGGGGACACCGGGGAGCTGTTTTTT.

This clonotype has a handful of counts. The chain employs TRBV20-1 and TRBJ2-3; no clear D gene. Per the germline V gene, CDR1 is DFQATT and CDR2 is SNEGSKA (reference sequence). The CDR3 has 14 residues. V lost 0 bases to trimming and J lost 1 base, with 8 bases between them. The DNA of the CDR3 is TGCAGTGCTAGAGAGGTTTTCGGCACAGATACGCAGTATTTT. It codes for CSAREVFGTDTQYF.

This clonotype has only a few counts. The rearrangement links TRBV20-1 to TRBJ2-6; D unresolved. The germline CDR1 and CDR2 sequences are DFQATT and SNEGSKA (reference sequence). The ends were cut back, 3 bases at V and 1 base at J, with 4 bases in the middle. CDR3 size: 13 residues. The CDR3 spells CSARRSGANVLTF. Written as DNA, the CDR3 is TGCAGTGCTAGGCGTTCTGGGGCCAACGTCCTGACTTTC.

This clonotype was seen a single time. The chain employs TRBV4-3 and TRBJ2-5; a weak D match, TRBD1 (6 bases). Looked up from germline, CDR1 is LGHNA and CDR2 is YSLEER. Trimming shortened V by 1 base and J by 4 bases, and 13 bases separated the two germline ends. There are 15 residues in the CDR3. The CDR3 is CASSQVRGSGETQYF. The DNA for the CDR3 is TGCGCCAGCAGCCAAGTCAGGGGATCAGGAGAGACCCAGTACTTC.

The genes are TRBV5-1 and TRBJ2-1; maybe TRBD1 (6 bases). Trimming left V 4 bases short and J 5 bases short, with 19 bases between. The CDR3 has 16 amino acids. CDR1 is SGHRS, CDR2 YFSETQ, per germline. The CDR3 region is CASSPRTNTGNNEQFF. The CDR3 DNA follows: TGCGCCAGCAGCCCTAGAACAAATACAGGGAACAATGAGCAGTTCTTC.

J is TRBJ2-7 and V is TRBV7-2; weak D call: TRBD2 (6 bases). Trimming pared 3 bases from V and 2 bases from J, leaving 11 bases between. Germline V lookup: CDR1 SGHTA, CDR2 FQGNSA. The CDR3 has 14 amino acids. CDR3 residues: CASSFNSGAYEQYF. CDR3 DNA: TGTGCCAGCAGCTTTAATAGCGGTGCCTACGAGCAGTACTTC.

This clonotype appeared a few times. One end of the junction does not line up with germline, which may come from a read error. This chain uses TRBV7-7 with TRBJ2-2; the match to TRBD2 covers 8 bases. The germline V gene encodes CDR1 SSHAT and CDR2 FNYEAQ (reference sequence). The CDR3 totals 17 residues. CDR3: CASSPPRAGGGSGELFF. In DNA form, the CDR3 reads TGTGCTAGCAGCCCACCCCGGGCGGGAGGAGGTTCCGGGGAGCTGTTTTTT.

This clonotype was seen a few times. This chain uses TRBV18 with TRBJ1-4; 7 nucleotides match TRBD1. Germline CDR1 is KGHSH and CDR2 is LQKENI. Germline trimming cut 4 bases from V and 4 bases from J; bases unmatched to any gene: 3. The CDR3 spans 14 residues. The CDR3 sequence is CASSRDSLNEKLFF. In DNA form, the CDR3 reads TGTGCCAGCTCACGGGACAGCCTTAATGAAAAACTGTTTTTT.

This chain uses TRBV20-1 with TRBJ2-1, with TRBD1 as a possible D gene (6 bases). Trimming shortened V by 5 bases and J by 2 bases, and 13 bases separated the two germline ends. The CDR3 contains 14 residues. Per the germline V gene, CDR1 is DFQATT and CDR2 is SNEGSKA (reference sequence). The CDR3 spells CSAHQGLAYNEQFF. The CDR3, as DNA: TGCAGTGCTCACCAGGGGCTCGCCTACAATGAGCAGTTCTTC.

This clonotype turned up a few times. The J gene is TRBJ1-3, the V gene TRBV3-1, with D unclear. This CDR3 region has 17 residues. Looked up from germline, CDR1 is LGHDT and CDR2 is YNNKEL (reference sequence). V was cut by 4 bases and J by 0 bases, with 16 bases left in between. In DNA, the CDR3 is TGTGCCAGCAGCCCAGAATTCGGGTGGGACTCTGGAAACACCATATATTTT. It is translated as CASSPEFGWDSGNTIYF.

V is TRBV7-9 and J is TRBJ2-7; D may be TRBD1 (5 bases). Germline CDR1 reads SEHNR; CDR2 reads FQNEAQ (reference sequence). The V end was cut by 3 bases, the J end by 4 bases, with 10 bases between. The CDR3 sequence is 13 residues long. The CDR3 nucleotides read TGTGCCAGCAGCTTTTCCTACAGGTACGAGCAGTACTTC. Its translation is CASSFSYRYEQYF.

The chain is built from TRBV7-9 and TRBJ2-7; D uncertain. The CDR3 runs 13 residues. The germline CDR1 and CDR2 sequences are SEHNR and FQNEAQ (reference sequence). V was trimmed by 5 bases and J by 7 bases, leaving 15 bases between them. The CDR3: CASSGTAENEQYF. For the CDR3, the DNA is TGTGCCAGCAGCGGTACGGCGGAAAATGAGCAGTACTTC.

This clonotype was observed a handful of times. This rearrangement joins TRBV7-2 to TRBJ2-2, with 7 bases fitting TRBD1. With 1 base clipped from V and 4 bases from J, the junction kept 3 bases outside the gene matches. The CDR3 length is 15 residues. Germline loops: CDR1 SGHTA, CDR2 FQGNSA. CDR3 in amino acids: CASSLVDRLTGELFF. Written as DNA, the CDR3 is TGTGCCAGCAGCTTAGTGGACAGGCTCACCGGGGAGCTGTTTTTT.

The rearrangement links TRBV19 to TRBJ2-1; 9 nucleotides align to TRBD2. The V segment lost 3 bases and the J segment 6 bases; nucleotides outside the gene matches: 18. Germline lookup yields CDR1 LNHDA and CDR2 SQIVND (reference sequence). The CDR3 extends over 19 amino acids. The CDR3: CASSIGPLLRLAAFNEQFF. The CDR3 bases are TGTGCCAGTAGTATCGGGCCGTTGCTCAGACTAGCGGCTTTCAATGAGCAGTTCTTC.

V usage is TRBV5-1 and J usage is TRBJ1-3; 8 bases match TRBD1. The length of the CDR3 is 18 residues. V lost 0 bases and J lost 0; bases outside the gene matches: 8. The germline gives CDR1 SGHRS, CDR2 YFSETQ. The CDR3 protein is CASSLGGTGATSGNTIYF. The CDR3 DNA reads TGCGCCAGCAGCTTGGGGGGGACAGGAGCAACCTCTGGAAACACCATATATTTT.

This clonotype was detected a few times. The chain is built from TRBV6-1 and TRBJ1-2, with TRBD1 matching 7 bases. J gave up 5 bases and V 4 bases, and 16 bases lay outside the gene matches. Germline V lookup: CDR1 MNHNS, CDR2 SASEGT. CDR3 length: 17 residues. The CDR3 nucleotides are TGTGCCAGCAGTGTCCGGCGACAGGGCTCCGGGGGGTATGGCTACACCTTC. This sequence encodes CASSVRRQGSGGYGYTF.

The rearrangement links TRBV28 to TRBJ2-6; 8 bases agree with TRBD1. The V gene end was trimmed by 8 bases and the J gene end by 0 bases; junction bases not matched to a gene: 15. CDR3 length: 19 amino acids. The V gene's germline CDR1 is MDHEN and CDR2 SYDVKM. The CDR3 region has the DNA TGTGCCAGCCTTCACTTTGGGGGCACAGGGGGCTCTGGGGCCAACGTCCTGACTTTC. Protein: CASLHFGGTGGSGANVLTF.

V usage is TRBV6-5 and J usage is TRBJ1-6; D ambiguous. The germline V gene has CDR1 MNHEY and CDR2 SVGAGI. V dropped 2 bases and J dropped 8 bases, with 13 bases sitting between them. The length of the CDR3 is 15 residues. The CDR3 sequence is CASSYQMTIDSPLHF. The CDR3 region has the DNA TGTGCCAGCAGTTACCAAATGACGATTGATTCACCCCTCCACTTT.

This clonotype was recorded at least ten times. The CDR3 is CASSLSRVQETQYF. CDR3 nucleotides: TGTGCCAGCAGTTTATCCAGGGTCCAAGAGACCCAGTACTTC. V usage is TRBV12-3 or TRBV12-4 and J usage is TRBJ2-5, with a possible D match to TRBD1 (5 bases). V shed 2 bases and J shed 1 base, with 8 bases lying between them. This CDR3 has 14 amino acids.

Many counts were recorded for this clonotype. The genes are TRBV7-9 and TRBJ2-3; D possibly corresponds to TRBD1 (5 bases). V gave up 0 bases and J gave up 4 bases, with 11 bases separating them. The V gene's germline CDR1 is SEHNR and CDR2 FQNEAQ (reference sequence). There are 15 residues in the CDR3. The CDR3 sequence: CASSLASQGPDTQYF. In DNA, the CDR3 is TGTGCCAGCAGCTTAGCGTCTCAGGGCCCAGATACGCAGTATTTT.

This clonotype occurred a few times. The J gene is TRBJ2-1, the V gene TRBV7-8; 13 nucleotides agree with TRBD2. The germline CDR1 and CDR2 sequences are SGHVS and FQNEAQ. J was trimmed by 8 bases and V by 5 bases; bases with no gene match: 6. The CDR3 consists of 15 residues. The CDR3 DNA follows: TGTGCCAGCAGCAGGGGACTAGCGGGAATGTATGAGCAGTTCTTC. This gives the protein CASSRGLAGMYEQFF.